These T cell receptor beta chains were read from a single sample in a study of blood T cell repertoires in COVID-19. TCRdb's copy holds only in-frame clones and misses some; the assay was immunoSEQ multiplex PCR. The sample consists of approximately 140,000 clones, about 86% of them appearing once. Sequences were obtained from peripheral blood. The receptor source for this set is a woman aged 40 to 50 with acute or convalescent COVID-19. CDR3s leave out the opening cysteine and the closing phenylalanine or tryptophan. Each record gives: V gene, J gene, CDR3 protein.

TRBV3-1/TRBV3-2	TRBJ2-2	ASSPYLGQGDSGELF
TRBV27	TRBJ2-7	ASSSPLPGQSYEQY
TRBV14	TRBJ1-4	ASSHTQGKVLF
TRBV25-1	TRBJ2-1	ASSEWGGERSYNEQF
TRBV15	TRBJ1-5	ATSREGVQPQH
TRBV5-8	TRBJ2-2	ASSQGRGAKIENTGELF
TRBV5-1	TRBJ2-1	ASSWPQVDPTPNEQF
TRBV5-6	TRBJ2-2	ASSLVLGTNTGELF
TRBV5-5	TRBJ2-3	ASSPIPGLAGGDTQY
TRBV6-5	TRBJ1-1	ASKYGQWGTEAF
TRBV9	TRBJ2-7	ASSVDPTGLGPYEQY
TRBV9	TRBJ2-2	ASSTRDRANTGELF
TRBV4-3	TRBJ1-3	ASSQGQADSGNTIY
TRBV6-5	TRBJ2-1	ASNKAGKNNEQF
TRBV9	TRBJ1-2	ASKADYGYT
TRBV4-3	TRBJ2-1	ASSQEASAYNEQF
TRBV6-5	TRBJ2-3	ASSAGTTSTDTQY
TRBV5-4	TRBJ2-7	ASSPGQSSYEQY
TRBV2	TRBJ1-5	ASSPRTANQPQH
TRBV3-1/TRBV3-2	TRBJ1-1	ASSPPFNTEAF
TRBV7-9	TRBJ1-1	ASTTGGLNAF
TRBV19	TRBJ1-1	ASNVEGLNTEAF
TRBV5-5	TRBJ1-2	ASSLSDRAYGYT